This passage covers 10 T cell receptor beta chains from one sample sequenced in a study of cytomegalovirus exposure and HLA in healthy donors. The table came from immunoSEQ multiplex PCR; TCRdb's copy has only in-frame clones and leaves some out. The sample lists 120,000 or so clones; approximately 91% were seen once. The sample was PBMCs. These receptors originate from a woman aged 18-29 years in good health and CMV-seronegative.

The genes are TRBV5-4 and TRBJ2-6; the D gene is possibly TRBD1 (5 bases). Trimming removed 4 bases from V and 2 bases from J, with 10 bases in between. Germline lookup yields CDR1 SGHNT and CDR2 YYREEE (reference sequence). The CDR3 covers 15 residues. The chain's CDR3 is CASSQTVTGANVLTF. The CDR3 bases are TGTGCCAGCAGCCAGACAGTTACTGGGGCCAACGTCCTGACTTTC.

This sequence joins TRBV27 and TRBJ2-1; D perhaps matches TRBD1 (5 bases). Germline CDR1 and CDR2: MNHEY and SMNVEV (reference sequence). The CDR3 covers 14 residues. Trimming removed 3 bases from V and 5 bases from J, with 11 bases in between. The CDR3 loop is CASSFRDGDNEQFF. In DNA, the CDR3 is TGTGCCAGCAGTTTCAGGGATGGGGACAATGAGCAGTTCTTC.

This clone occurred a few times. The CDR3 region is CASSLGLHQEQYF. In DNA, the CDR3 is TGTGCCAGCAGCTTAGGACTCCACCAGGAGCAGTACTTC. This chain links TRBV7-9 with TRBJ2-7; D remains ambiguous. Germline V lookup: CDR1 SEHNR, CDR2 FQNEAQ (reference sequence). The CDR3 runs to 13 residues. The V end lost 1 base, the J end lost 7 bases, and 11 bases lay between the germline ends.

The V gene is TRBV27, the J gene TRBJ2-7; TRBD2 matches 8 bases. The CDR3 runs 13 residues. Germline V gene lookup returns CDR1 MNHEY and CDR2 SMNVEV (reference sequence). V lost 3 bases and J lost 5; bases outside the gene matches: 3. Written as DNA, the CDR3 is TGTGCCAGCAGTTTCGGGGGGGGAAACGAGCAGTACTTC. The encoded protein is CASSFGGGNEQYF.

The chain carries TRBV19 and TRBJ1-2; no definite D call. Germline assignment: CDR1 LNHDA and CDR2 SQIVND (reference sequence). V was shortened by 3 bases and J by 3 bases, with 11 bases between the two germline ends. This CDR3 has 14 amino acids. CDR3 in amino acids: CASSIAGSDYGYTF. DNA of the CDR3: TGTGCCAGTAGTATCGCTGGCAGTGACTATGGCTACACCTTC.

In DNA form, the CDR3 reads TGTGCCAGCAGCAGGCATAGCGGACAAGAGATCCAGTACTTC. Protein sequence: CASSRHSGQEIQYF. The gene calls are TRBV21-1 and TRBJ2-5; TRBD2, the D gene given by the table, was not confirmed from the DNA. TRBV21-1 is marked as a pseudogene. The CDR3 has 14 amino acids.

This CDR3 reads CASSLDRGTNEKLFF. The CDR3 nucleotides are TGTGCCAGCAGCTTAGACAGGGGAACTAATGAAAAACTGTTTTTT. The chain is built from TRBV5-4 and TRBJ1-4, with 8 bases identical to TRBD1. The CDR3 runs 15 residues. The ends lost 2 bases at V and 1 base at J; junction bases unmatched: 1. Germline CDR1 and CDR2: SGHNT and YYREEE (reference sequence).

In regard to this clone: The same CDR3 can be traced to other DNA sequences in this sample. The CDR3 sequence: CASSLGQGNQPQHF. CDR3 bases: TGTGCCAGCAGCCTAGGACAGGGGAATCAGCCCCAGCATTTT. V usage is TRBV27 and J usage is TRBJ1-5; 9 bases align to TRBD1. Germline lookup yields CDR1 MNHEY and CDR2 SMNVEV (reference sequence). V shed 6 bases, J shed 4 bases, and the junction held 4 bases outside the gene matches. The CDR3 is 14 residues long.

V and J are TRBV30 and TRBJ2-1; TRBD2 might be the D (5 bases). V gave up 0 bases and J gave up 4 bases, with 16 bases separating them. Germline values: CDR1 GTSNPN, CDR2 SVGIG (reference sequence). The CDR3 covers 16 residues. The DNA of the CDR3 is TGTGCCTGGAGTGTAGGCCGCTACCCGGGGTACAATGAGCAGTTCTTC. Encoded protein: CAWSVGRYPGYNEQFF.

The chain joins TRBV28 to TRBJ1-5; D not resolved. CDR1 and CDR2 (germline): MDHEN, SYDVKM. CDR3 length: 15 amino acids. Trimming stripped 5 bases from V and 6 bases from J, with 17 bases between. CDR3 in amino acids: CASSGSFPRGQPQHF. The CDR3 DNA follows: TGTGCCAGCAGTGGTAGCTTTCCGCGGGGTCAGCCCCAGCATTTT.